The rows below give T cell receptor beta chains drawn from one sample of a study of regulatory T cells in long-lasting Graves disease. TCRdb independently ran MiXCR on the multiplex PCR reads; one entry per CDR3 protein. This sample has about 400,000 distinct CDR3 sequences; roughly 15% occur once, and the top ten carry approximately 8%. These data were likewise used in another study, on T cells in Graves' hyperthyroidism and ophthalmopathy.

The input for sequencing was peripheral blood mononuclear cells (PBMCs), taken at new diagnosis, from a patient treated with antithyroid drugs. These receptors came from a woman aged 40 to 49 with Graves disease. The CDR3 runs from the conserved cysteine through the conserved F or W. D genes are given only for firm matches. The size field is filled for only some rows; it gives once, few, many or a size class.

d_call: -; v_call: TRBV19; clone_size: many; j_call: TRBJ2-7; cdr3_aa: CASSPASSYEQYF; cdr3_nt: TGTGCCAGTAGTCCCGCGAGCTCCTACGAGCAGTACTTC
d_call: TRBD1; v_call: TRBV3-1; clone_size: -; j_call: TRBJ2-5; cdr3_aa: CASSHEPGQGETQYF; cdr3_nt: TGTGCCAGCAGCCATGAACCGGGACAGGGAGAGACCCAGTACTTC
d_call: TRBD2; v_call: TRBV10-3; clone_size: many; j_call: TRBJ2-7; cdr3_aa: CAISSGSGRLGSYEQYF; cdr3_nt: TGTGCCATCAGCTCTGGGAGCGGGAGGTTGGGTTCCTACGAGCAGTACTTC
d_call: -; v_call: TRBV12-3/TRBV12-4; clone_size: many; j_call: TRBJ1-2; cdr3_aa: CASSLGARVGYTF; cdr3_nt: TGTGCCAGCAGTTTAGGAGCCAGGGTGGGCTACACCTTC
d_call: -; v_call: TRBV18; clone_size: many; j_call: TRBJ2-3; cdr3_aa: CASSPRDMGTQYF; cdr3_nt: TGTGCCAGCTCACCACGGGACATGGGTACGCAGTATTTT
d_call: -; v_call: TRBV5-5; clone_size: many; j_call: TRBJ1-1; cdr3_aa: CASSLWGVTEAFF; cdr3_nt: TGTGCCAGCAGCTTGTGGGGAGTCACTGAAGCTTTCTTT
d_call: TRBD2; v_call: TRBV7-2; clone_size: many; j_call: TRBJ2-1; cdr3_aa: CASSSGLAGGHSEQFF; cdr3_nt: TGTGCCAGCAGCTCGGGACTAGCGGGAGGACATAGTGAGCAGTTCTTC
d_call: -; v_call: TRBV12-3/TRBV12-4; clone_size: few; j_call: TRBJ1-4; cdr3_aa: CASRSQRTNEKLFF; cdr3_nt: TGTGCCAGCAGGTCCCAGAGGACTAATGAAAAACTGTTTTTT
d_call: -; v_call: TRBV10-3; clone_size: many; j_call: TRBJ1-1; cdr3_aa: CAISEMGLRGMNTEAFF; cdr3_nt: TGTGCCATCAGTGAGATGGGCCTACGAGGGATGAACACTGAAGCTTTCTTT
d_call: -; v_call: TRBV12-5; clone_size: -; j_call: TRBJ2-3; cdr3_aa: CASGSEGPGDTQYF; cdr3_nt: TGTGCTAGTGGCTCTGAGGGCCCGGGAGATACGCAGTATTTT
d_call: TRBD2; v_call: TRBV10-3; clone_size: -; j_call: TRBJ2-7; cdr3_aa: CATQTSGRGASYEQYF; cdr3_nt: TGTGCCACCCAGACTAGCGGGAGGGGCGCCTCCTACGAGCAGTACTTC
d_call: -; v_call: TRBV6-2/TRBV6-3; clone_size: -; j_call: TRBJ2-1; cdr3_aa: CASSYGNLNEQFF; cdr3_nt: TGTGCCAGCAGTTATGGTAACCTCAATGAGCAGTTCTTC
d_call: TRBD2; v_call: TRBV29-1; clone_size: many; j_call: TRBJ2-1; cdr3_aa: CSVEGGLAGYPRDNEQFF; cdr3_nt: TGCAGCGTTGAAGGGGGACTAGCGGGATACCCTCGTGACAATGAGCAGTTCTTC
d_call: -; v_call: TRBV12-3/TRBV12-4; clone_size: many; j_call: TRBJ1-2; cdr3_aa: CASTPMGDGYTF; cdr3_nt: TGTGCCAGCACCCCAATGGGGGATGGCTACACCTTC
d_call: TRBD2; v_call: TRBV12-3/TRBV12-4; clone_size: many; j_call: TRBJ2-1; cdr3_aa: CATQREQAVEQFF; cdr3_nt: TGTGCCACCCAGCGGGAGCAAGCGGTTGAGCAGTTCTTC
d_call: TRBD2; v_call: TRBV6-9; clone_size: many; j_call: TRBJ2-5; cdr3_aa: CASSYGLAETQYF; cdr3_nt: TGTGCCAGCAGTTACGGACTAGCAGAGACCCAGTACTTC
d_call: -; v_call: TRBV3-1; clone_size: -; j_call: TRBJ1-2; cdr3_aa: CASSPGVVSGYTF; cdr3_nt: TGTGCCAGCAGCCCAGGGGTAGTAAGTGGCTACACCTTC
d_call: -; v_call: TRBV11-2; clone_size: many; j_call: TRBJ2-7; cdr3_aa: CATSASSSYEQYF; cdr3_nt: TGTGCCACCTCGGCTAGCAGCTCCTACGAGCAGTACTTC
d_call: -; v_call: TRBV7-2; clone_size: few; j_call: TRBJ2-1; cdr3_aa: CASSLATGISYNEQFF; cdr3_nt: TGTGCCAGCAGCTTAGCGACGGGGATCTCCTACAATGAGCAGTTCTTC
d_call: TRBD1; v_call: TRBV28; clone_size: -; j_call: TRBJ1-5; cdr3_aa: CASSFSGTGLRQPQHF; cdr3_nt: TGTGCCAGCAGTTTCTCCGGGACAGGGCTTCGTCAGCCCCAGCATTTT
d_call: TRBD2; v_call: TRBV12-3/TRBV12-4; clone_size: -; j_call: TRBJ2-5; cdr3_aa: CASSISGGRETQYF; cdr3_nt: TGTGCCAGCAGTATCAGCGGGGGGCGGGAGACCCAGTACTTC
d_call: -; v_call: TRBV12-3/TRBV12-4; clone_size: few; j_call: TRBJ2-2; cdr3_aa: CASTSGNTGELFF; cdr3_nt: TGTGCCAGCACGAGCGGAAACACCGGGGAGCTGTTTTTT
d_call: TRBD1; v_call: TRBV11-2; clone_size: many; j_call: TRBJ2-7; cdr3_aa: CASSAYGQGAYEQYF; cdr3_nt: TGTGCCAGCAGCGCCTACGGACAGGGCGCCTACGAGCAGTACTTC
d_call: -; v_call: TRBV6-1; clone_size: many; j_call: TRBJ1-1; cdr3_aa: CASRKGQSTEAFF; cdr3_nt: TGTGCCAGCAGAAAAGGACAGTCAACTGAAGCTTTCTTT
d_call: -; v_call: TRBV11-2; clone_size: -; j_call: TRBJ2-7; cdr3_aa: CASSLGRNQISYEQYF; cdr3_nt: TGTGCCAGCAGCTTAGGGCGGAACCAGATCTCCTACGAGCAGTACTTC
d_call: -; v_call: TRBV10-1; clone_size: many; j_call: TRBJ1-1; cdr3_aa: CASTKGTENTEAFF; cdr3_nt: TGCGCCAGCACCAAGGGGACGGAGAACACTGAAGCTTTCTTT
d_call: TRBD1; v_call: TRBV24-1; clone_size: many; j_call: TRBJ1-2; cdr3_aa: CATSGGGNYGYTF; cdr3_nt: TGTGCCACCAGTGGAGGGGGCAACTATGGCTACACCTTC
d_call: -; v_call: TRBV12-5; clone_size: few; j_call: TRBJ2-3; cdr3_aa: CASGLSVRTDTQYF; cdr3_nt: TGTGCTAGTGGTTTATCAGTCCGAACAGATACGCAGTATTTT
d_call: -; v_call: TRBV25-1; clone_size: -; j_call: TRBJ2-2; cdr3_aa: CASSEFGAGELFF; cdr3_nt: TGTGCCAGCAGTGAATTTGGAGCCGGGGAGCTGTTTTTT
d_call: TRBD2; v_call: TRBV2; clone_size: -; j_call: TRBJ2-5; cdr3_aa: CASELAGGPGETQYF; cdr3_nt: TGTGCCAGCGAACTGGCGGGAGGGCCGGGGGAGACCCAGTACTTC
d_call: TRBD1; v_call: TRBV20-1; clone_size: many; j_call: TRBJ2-1; cdr3_aa: CSARGRQGAYNEQFF; cdr3_nt: TGCAGTGCTAGAGGGAGACAGGGGGCCTACAATGAGCAGTTCTTC
d_call: -; v_call: TRBV18; clone_size: many; j_call: TRBJ1-5; cdr3_aa: CASSPSGAGVQPQHF; cdr3_nt: TGTGCCAGCTCACCTTCCGGGGCAGGGGTGCAGCCCCAGCATTTT
d_call: -; v_call: TRBV25-1; clone_size: few; j_call: TRBJ1-5; cdr3_aa: CASSESLAGNQPQHF; cdr3_nt: TGTGCCAGCAGTGAATCCCTGGCAGGGAATCAGCCCCAGCATTTT
d_call: TRBD2; v_call: TRBV12-3/TRBV12-4; clone_size: many; j_call: TRBJ2-7; cdr3_aa: CASSEGLAGGGEQYF; cdr3_nt: TGTGCCAGCAGCGAAGGACTAGCGGGAGGGGGAGAGCAGTACTTC
d_call: -; v_call: TRBV13; clone_size: -; j_call: TRBJ2-1; cdr3_aa: CASSFPTGSGANEQFF; cdr3_nt: TGTGCCAGCAGCTTCCCGACGGGGTCTGGAGCCAATGAGCAGTTCTTC
d_call: -; v_call: TRBV28; clone_size: many; j_call: TRBJ2-7; cdr3_aa: CASSITLAYEQYF; cdr3_nt: TGTGCCAGCAGTATCACTTTGGCCTACGAGCAGTACTTC
d_call: TRBD2; v_call: TRBV20-1; clone_size: many; j_call: TRBJ2-3; cdr3_aa: CSAPTSGRRTDTQYF; cdr3_nt: TGCAGTGCCCCGACTAGCGGGAGGAGGACAGATACGCAGTATTTT
d_call: TRBD2; v_call: TRBV2; clone_size: few; j_call: TRBJ2-3; cdr3_aa: CASSYSSGRTDTQYF; cdr3_nt: TGTGCCAGCAGTTACTCTAGCGGGAGAACAGATACGCAGTATTTT
d_call: -; v_call: TRBV19; clone_size: -; j_call: TRBJ2-1; cdr3_aa: CASSISRDEQFF; cdr3_nt: TGTGCCAGTAGTATTAGTAGGGATGAGCAGTTCTTC
d_call: TRBD1; v_call: TRBV19; clone_size: few; j_call: TRBJ2-2; cdr3_aa: CASSLGQGQGSGELFF; cdr3_nt: TGTGCCAGTAGTCTAGGACAGGGTCAAGGGTCCGGGGAGCTGTTTTTT
d_call: -; v_call: TRBV20-1; clone_size: few; j_call: TRBJ1-1; cdr3_aa: CSAERVATEAFF; cdr3_nt: TGCAGTGCCGAAAGGGTGGCCACTGAAGCTTTCTTT
d_call: -; v_call: TRBV7-2; clone_size: many; j_call: TRBJ2-7; cdr3_aa: CASGVTGEGPYEQYF; cdr3_nt: TGTGCCAGCGGAGTGACAGGGGAGGGTCCCTACGAGCAGTACTTC
d_call: -; v_call: TRBV20-1; clone_size: few; j_call: TRBJ1-6; cdr3_aa: CSASIGTPLTYNSPLHF; cdr3_nt: TGCAGTGCTAGTATTGGGACTCCTTTAACCTATAATTCACCCCTCCACTTT
d_call: TRBD1; v_call: TRBV7-6; clone_size: many; j_call: TRBJ2-1; cdr3_aa: CASSATGGIVYNEQFF; cdr3_nt: TGTGCCAGTAGCGCGACAGGGGGAATAGTCTACAATGAGCAGTTCTTC